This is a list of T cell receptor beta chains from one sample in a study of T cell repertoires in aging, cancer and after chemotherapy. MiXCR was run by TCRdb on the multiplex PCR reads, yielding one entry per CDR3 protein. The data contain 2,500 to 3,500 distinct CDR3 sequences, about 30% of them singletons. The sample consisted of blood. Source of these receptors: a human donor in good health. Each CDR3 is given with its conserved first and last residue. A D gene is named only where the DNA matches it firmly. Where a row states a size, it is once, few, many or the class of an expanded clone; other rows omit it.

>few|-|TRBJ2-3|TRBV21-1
TGTGCCAGCAGCGGTCGACCTGGTTGTACGCAGTATTTT
CASSGRPGCTQYF
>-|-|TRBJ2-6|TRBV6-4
TGTGCCAGCAGCAGCGGGGGGGCCAACGTCCTGACTTTC
CASSSGGANVLTF
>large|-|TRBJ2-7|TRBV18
TGTGCCAGCTCACCAGGGGTAGGCTCCTACGAGCAGTACTTC
CASSPGVGSYEQYF
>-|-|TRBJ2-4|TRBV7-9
TGTGCCAGCAGCTCAGACATGGCCAAAAACATTCAGTACTTC
CASSSDMAKNIQYF
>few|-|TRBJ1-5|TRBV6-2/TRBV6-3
TGTGCCAGCAGTCTGGTAAGGAGCAATCAGCCCCAGCATTTT
CASSLVRSNQPQHF
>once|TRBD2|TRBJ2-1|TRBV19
TGTGCCAGTAGTCCGCCGGGACTAGCGGGGGGGCCGGATGAGCAGTTCTTC
CASSPPGLAGGPDEQFF
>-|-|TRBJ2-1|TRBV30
TGTGCCTGGAGTCCACCCGGGACCTTTTACAATGAGCAGTTCTTC
CAWSPPGTFYNEQFF
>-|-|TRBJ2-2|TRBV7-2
TGTGCCAGCAGCCCGACCGAGACCTGGGACGGGGAGCTGTTTTTT
CASSPTETWDGELFF
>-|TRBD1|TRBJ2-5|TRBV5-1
TGTGCCAGCAGCTGGGGACAGGGAGAGACCCAGTACTTC
CASSWGQGETQYF
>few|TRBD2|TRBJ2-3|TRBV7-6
TGTGCCAGCAGCCGGACTAGCGCCAGCACAGATACGCAGTATTTT
CASSRTSASTDTQYF
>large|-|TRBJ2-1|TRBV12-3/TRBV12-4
TGTGCCAGCAGCGACCCCCCAGGTGGACCGAACAATGAGCAGTTCTTC
CASSDPPGGPNNEQFF
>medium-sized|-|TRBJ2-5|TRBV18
TGTGCCAGCTCACCCGGGGAGACCCAGTACTTC
CASSPGETQYF
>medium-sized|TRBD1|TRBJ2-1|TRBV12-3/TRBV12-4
TGTGCCAGCAGTCGCACCCGGGACAGGAGCTCCTACAATGAGCAGTTCTTC
CASSRTRDRSSYNEQFF
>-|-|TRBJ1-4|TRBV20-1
TGCAGTGCGATGCCAGGAGTCGCTAATGAAAAACTGTTTTTT
CSAMPGVANEKLFF
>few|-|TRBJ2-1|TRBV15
TGTGCCACCAGCAGAGTCGACAATGAGCAGTTCTTC
CATSRVDNEQFF
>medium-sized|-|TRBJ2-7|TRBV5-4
TGTGCCAGCAGCACCCGAGCAGGGAGATATTCTTCCTACGAGCAGTACTTC
CASSTRAGRYSSYEQYF
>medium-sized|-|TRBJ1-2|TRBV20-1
TGCAGTGCGGGAGGACAGACTAACTATGGCTACACCTTC
CSAGGQTNYGYTF
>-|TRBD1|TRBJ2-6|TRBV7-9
TGTGCCAGCAGCCATGACAGGGCCGCCCTTTCTGGGGCCAACGTCCTGACTTTC
CASSHDRAALSGANVLTF
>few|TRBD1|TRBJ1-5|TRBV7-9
TGTGCCAGCAGCTTCGGACAGGAAAATCAGCCCCAGCATTTT
CASSFGQENQPQHF
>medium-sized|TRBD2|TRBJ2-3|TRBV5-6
TGTGCCAGCAGCTTCCGGGGGGTATATACGCAGTATTTT
CASSFRGVYTQYF
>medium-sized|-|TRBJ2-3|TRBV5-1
TGCGCCAGCAGCTTGACCGATACGCAGTATTTT
CASSLTDTQYF
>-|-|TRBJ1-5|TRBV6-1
TGTGCCAGCAGTGAAGGGCAGGGCTATCAGCCCCAGCATTTT
CASSEGQGYQPQHF
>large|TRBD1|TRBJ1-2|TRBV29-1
TGCAGCGTTGAAGATAGGGGGGGGGGACAGGGCCCAAACTATGGCTACACCTTC
CSVEDRGGGQGPNYGYTF
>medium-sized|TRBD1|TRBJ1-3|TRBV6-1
TGTGCCAGCGGGACAGGGGGCTCTGGAAACACCATATATTTT
CASGTGGSGNTIYF
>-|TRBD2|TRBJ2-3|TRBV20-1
TGCAGTGCGGCTAGCGGGAGTACAGATACGCAGTATTTT
CSAASGSTDTQYF
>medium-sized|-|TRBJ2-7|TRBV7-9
TGTGCCAGCAGCTTAGAAAGGGACGAGCAGTACTTC
CASSLERDEQYF
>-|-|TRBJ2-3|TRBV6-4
TGTGCCAGCAGTGACTCTCCCGGGGGTCGAGATACGCAGTATTTT
CASSDSPGGRDTQYF
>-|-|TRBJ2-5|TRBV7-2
TGTGCCAGCAGCTTATGGAGGACGGAGACCCAGTACTTC
CASSLWRTETQYF
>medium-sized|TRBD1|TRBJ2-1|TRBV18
TGTGCCAGCTCACCGTCCGGGACAGCCTACAATGAGCAGTTCTTC
CASSPSGTAYNEQFF
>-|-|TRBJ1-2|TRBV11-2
TGTGCCAGCAGCTCCCCGCCGGCCTATGGCTACACCTTC
CASSSPPAYGYTF
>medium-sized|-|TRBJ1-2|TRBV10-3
TGTGCCATCAGTGAGTCGGTCCCAGGACGCGAAACTAACTATGGCTACACCTTC
CAISESVPGRETNYGYTF
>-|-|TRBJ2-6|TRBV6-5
TGTGCCAGCTCCGTTGCCTCTGGGGCCAACGTCCTGACTTTC
CASSVASGANVLTF
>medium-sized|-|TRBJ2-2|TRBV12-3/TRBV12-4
TGTGCCAGCAGTTTAGCCCCTAACACCGGGGAGCTGTTTTTT
CASSLAPNTGELFF
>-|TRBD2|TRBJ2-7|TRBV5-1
TGCGCCAGCAGCTTCGGACTAGCGGGGCCCGATTCCCTCGAGCAGTACTTC
CASSFGLAGPDSLEQYF
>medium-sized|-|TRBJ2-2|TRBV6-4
TGTGCCAGCAGTGACGGACTAAACACCGGGGAGCTGTTTTTT
CASSDGLNTGELFF
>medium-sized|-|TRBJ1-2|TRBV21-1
TGTGCCAGCAGCCTGCGGGACAACTATGGCTACACCTTC
CASSLRDNYGYTF
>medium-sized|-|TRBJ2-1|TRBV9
TGTGCCAGCAGCGTCGAGGACAGCTCCTACAATGAGCAGTTCTTC
CASSVEDSSYNEQFF